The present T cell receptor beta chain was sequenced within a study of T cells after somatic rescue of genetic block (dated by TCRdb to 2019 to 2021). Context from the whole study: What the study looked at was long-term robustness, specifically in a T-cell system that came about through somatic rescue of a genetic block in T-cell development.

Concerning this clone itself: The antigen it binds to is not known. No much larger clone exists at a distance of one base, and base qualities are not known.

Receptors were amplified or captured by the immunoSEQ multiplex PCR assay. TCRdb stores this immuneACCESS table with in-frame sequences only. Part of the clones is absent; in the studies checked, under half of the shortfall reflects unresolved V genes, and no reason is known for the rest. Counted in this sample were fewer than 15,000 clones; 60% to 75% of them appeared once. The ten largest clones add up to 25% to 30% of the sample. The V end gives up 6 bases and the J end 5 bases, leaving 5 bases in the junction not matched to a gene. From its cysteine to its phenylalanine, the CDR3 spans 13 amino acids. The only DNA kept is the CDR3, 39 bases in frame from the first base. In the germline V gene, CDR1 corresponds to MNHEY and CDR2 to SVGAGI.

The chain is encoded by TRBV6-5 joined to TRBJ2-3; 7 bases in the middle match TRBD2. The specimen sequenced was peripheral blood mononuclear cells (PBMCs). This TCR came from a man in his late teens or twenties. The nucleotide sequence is TGTGCCAGCAGCCGTCGGGGGGAAGATACGCAGTATTTT. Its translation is CASSRRGEDTQYF.